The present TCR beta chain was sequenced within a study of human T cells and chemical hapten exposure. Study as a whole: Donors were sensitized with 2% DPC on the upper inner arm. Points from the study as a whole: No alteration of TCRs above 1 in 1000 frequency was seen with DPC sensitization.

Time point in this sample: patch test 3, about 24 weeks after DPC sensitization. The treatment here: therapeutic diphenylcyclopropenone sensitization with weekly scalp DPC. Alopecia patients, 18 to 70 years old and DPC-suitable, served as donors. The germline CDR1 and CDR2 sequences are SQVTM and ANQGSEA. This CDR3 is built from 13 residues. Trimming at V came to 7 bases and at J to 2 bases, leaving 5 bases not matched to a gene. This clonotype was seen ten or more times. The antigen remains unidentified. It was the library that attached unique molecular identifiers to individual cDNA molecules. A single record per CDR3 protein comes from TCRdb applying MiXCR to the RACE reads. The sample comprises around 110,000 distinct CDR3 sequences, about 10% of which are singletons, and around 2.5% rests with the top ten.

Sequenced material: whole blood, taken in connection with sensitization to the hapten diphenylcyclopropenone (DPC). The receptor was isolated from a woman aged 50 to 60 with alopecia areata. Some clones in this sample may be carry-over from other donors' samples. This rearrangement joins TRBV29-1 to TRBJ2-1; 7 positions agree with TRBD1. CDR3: CSGNRGAYNEQFF. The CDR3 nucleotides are TGCAGCGGAAACAGGGGAGCCTACAATGAGCAGTTCTTC.